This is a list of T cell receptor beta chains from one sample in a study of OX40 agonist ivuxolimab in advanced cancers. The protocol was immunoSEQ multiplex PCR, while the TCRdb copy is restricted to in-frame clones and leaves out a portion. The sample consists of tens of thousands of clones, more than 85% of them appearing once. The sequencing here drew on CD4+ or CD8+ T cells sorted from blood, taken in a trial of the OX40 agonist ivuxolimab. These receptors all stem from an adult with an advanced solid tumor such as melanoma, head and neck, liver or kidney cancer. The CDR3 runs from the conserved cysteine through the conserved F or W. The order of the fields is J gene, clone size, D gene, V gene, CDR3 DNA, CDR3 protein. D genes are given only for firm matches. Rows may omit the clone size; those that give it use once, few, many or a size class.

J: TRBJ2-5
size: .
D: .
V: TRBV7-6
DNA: TGTGCCAGCAACACTGGGGCTAGTCCAGAGACCCAGTACTTC
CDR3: CASNTGASPETQYF

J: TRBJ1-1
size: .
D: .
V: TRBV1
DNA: TGCACCAGCAGCCAAGATAACAGGGGGCACGGCACTGAAGCTTTCTTT
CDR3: CTSSQDNRGHGTEAFF

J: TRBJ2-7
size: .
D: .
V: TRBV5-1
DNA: TGCGCCAGCAGCTTAAGGACGGACTCGGGCGAGCAGTACTTC
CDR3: CASSLRTDSGEQYF

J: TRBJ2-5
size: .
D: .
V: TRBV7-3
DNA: TGTGCCAGCAGCCTAGAACCGGGGACCCAGACCCAGTACTTC
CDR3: CASSLEPGTQTQYF

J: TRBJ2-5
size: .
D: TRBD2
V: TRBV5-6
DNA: TGTGCCAGCAGCGGGACTAGCGGGGGAGAGACCCAGTACTTC
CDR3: CASSGTSGGETQYF

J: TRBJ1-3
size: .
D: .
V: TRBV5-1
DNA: TGCGCCAGCAGCCTTGGCGGGGGCTTCGGAAACACCATATATTTT
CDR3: CASSLGGGFGNTIYF

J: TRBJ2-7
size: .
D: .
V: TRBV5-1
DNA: TGCGCCAGCAGCGTAATGGTAGCCTACGAGCAGTACTTC
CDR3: CASSVMVAYEQYF

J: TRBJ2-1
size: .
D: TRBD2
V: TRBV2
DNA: TGTGCCAGGCTAGCGGACCTTCTTTTCTTAAACAATGAGCAGTTCTTC
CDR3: CARLADLLFLNNEQFF

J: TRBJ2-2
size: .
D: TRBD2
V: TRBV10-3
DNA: TGTGCCATCAGTGAACGGCGGGAGCCCGGGGAGCTGTTTTTT
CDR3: CAISERREPGELFF

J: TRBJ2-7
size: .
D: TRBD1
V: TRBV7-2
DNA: TGTGCCAGCAGCTTAGGCCAAGGGGGGACAGGCTACGAGCAGTACTTC
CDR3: CASSLGQGGTGYEQYF

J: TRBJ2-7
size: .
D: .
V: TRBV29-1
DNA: TGCAGCGTTGAGGTAACAGGGTTAGGAGAGCAGTACTTC
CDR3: CSVEVTGLGEQYF

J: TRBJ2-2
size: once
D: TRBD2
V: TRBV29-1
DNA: TGCAGCGTTCGACTAGCGGGAGGGCAGATCACCGGGGAGCTGTTTTTT
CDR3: CSVRLAGGQITGELFF

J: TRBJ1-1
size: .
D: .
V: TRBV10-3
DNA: TGTGCCATCAGTGAGTCGTTGGGGGCGAGCACTGAAGCTTTCTTT
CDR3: CAISESLGASTEAFF

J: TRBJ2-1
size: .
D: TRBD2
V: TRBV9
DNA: TGTGCCAGCAGCAGACTAGCGGGAGGTGGAAATGAGCAGTTCTTC
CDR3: CASSRLAGGGNEQFF

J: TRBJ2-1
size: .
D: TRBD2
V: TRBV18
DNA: TGTGCCAGCTCACCACCTTCCGGGACTAGCGTGTCGTTCTTC
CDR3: CASSPPSGTSVSFF

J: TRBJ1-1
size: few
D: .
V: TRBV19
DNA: TGTGCCAGTAACCCACCCAACACTGAAGCTTTCTTT
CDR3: CASNPPNTEAFF

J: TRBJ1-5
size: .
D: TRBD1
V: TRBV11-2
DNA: TGTGCCAGCAGCGTCGGGACAGGGGCTAGCAATCAGCCCCAGCATTTT
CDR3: CASSVGTGASNQPQHF

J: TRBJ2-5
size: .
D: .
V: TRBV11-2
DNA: TGTGCCAGCAGCCTCACTCGGGGGCTTGAGACCCAGTACTTC
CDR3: CASSLTRGLETQYF

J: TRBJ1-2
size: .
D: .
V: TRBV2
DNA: TGTGCCAGCCCCTCCGGGTCCTATGGCTACACCTTC
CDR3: CASPSGSYGYTF

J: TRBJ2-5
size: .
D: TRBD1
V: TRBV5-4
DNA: TGTGCCAGCAGCTCGGGACAGGCGCAAGAGACCCAGTACTTC
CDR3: CASSSGQAQETQYF

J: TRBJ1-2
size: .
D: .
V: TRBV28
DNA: TGTGCCAGCAGTAGGACAGCTAACTATGGCTACACCTTC
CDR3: CASSRTANYGYTF

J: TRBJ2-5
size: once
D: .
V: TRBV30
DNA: TGTGCCTGGAGTGCAGGTTCGCCCGGGGTCGAGACCCAGTACTTC
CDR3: CAWSAGSPGVETQYF

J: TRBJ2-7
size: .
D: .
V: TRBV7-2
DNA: TGTGCCAGCAGCCCTGCCGGCGGGCTTTACGAGCAGTACTTC
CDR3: CASSPAGGLYEQYF

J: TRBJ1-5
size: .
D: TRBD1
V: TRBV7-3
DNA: TGTGCCAGCAGCTTACCAGGGGGCCGTCAGCCCCAGCATTTT
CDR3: CASSLPGGRQPQHF

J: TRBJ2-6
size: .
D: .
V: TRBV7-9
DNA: TGTGCCAGCAGCCAACCTAACAGGGCTGGGGCCAACGTCCTGACTTTC
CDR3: CASSQPNRAGANVLTF

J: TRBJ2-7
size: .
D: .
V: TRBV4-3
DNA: TGCGCCAGCAGCCAAGAAGGTCCGGCATCGGAGCAGTACTTC
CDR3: CASSQEGPASEQYF

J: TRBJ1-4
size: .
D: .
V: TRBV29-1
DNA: TGCAGCGCGCCCCGGGGGCAGAGAGTTGAAAAACTGTTTTTT
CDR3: CSAPRGQRVEKLFF

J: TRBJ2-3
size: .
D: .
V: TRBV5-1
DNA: TGCGCCAGCACCCGGTGGGGTACGGGCTACGAAGATACGCAGTATTTT
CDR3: CASTRWGTGYEDTQYF

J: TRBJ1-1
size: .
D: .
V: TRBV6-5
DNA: TGTGCCAGCAGGCGCAGGTATGAAGCTTTCTTT
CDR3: CASRRRYEAFF

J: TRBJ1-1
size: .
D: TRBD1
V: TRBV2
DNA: TGTGCCAGCAGTGATTTAGGGACAGAGATGAACACTGAAGCTTTCTTT
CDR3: CASSDLGTEMNTEAFF

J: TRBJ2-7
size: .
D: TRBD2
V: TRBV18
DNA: TGTGCCAGCTCACCACCGGGACTAGCGGGAGGGATCTACGAGCAGTACTTC
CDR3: CASSPPGLAGGIYEQYF

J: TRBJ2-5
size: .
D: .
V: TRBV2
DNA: TGTGCCAGCATGCCCTGGAGAGCGGGCTTCCAAGAGACCCAGTACTTC
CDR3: CASMPWRAGFQETQYF

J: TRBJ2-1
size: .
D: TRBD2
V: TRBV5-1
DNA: TGCGCCAGCAGCTTGACCGGGACTAGCGTCGGCAATGAGCAGTTCTTC
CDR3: CASSLTGTSVGNEQFF

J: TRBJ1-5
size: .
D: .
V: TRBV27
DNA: TGTGCCAGCAGTCAAAGAGGGGTTGGAAGTCAGCCCCAGCATTTT
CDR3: CASSQRGVGSQPQHF

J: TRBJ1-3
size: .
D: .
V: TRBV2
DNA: TGTGCCAGCAGTGCTGGACGTGACTCTGGAAACACCATATATTTT
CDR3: CASSAGRDSGNTIYF

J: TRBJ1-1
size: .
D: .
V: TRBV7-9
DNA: TGTGCCAGCAGCTTAATCATTGAAGCTTTCTTT
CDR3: CASSLIIEAFF

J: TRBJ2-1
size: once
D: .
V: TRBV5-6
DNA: TGTGCCAGCAGCTGGGGACGGAATGAGCAGTTCTTC
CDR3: CASSWGRNEQFF

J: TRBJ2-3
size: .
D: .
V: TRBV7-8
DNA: TGTGCCAGCAGCCGGGACGCGGCTAGACGGACAGATACGCAGTATTTT
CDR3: CASSRDAARRTDTQYF

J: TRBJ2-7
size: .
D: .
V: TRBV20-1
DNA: TGCAGTGCCTCCGCTTACGAGCGGTACTTC
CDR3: CSASAYERYF

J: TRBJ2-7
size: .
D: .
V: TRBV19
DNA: TGTGCCAGTAGTATGGGCAGGCCCTCCTACGAGCAGTACTTC
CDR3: CASSMGRPSYEQYF

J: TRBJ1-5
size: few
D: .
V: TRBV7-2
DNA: TGTGCCAGCAGCCCAATGGGCAATCAGCCCCAGCATTTT
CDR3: CASSPMGNQPQHF

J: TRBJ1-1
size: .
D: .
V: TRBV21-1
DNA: TGTGCCAGCAGCACTTGGACAGACTCGAACACTGAAGCTTTCTTT
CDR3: CASSTWTDSNTEAFF

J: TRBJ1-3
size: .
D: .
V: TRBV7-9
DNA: TGTGCCAGCAGACCAGGGGCAGGAAACACCATATATTTT
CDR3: CASRPGAGNTIYF

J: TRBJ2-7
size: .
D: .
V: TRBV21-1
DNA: TGTGCCAGCAACCACTCTTACTTACAGGCTGGGGGCGGCGGCGAGCAGTACTTC
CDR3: CASNHSYLQAGGGGEQYF

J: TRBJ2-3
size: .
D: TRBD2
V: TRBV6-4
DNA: TGTGCCAGCAGTCCCGGGACTAGCGGGAGTTGGAAGCAGTATTTT
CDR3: CASSPGTSGSWKQYF

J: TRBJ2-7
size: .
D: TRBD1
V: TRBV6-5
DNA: TGTGCCAGCAGTTACTCCGGGACAGGGACCGAGCAGTACTTC
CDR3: CASSYSGTGTEQYF

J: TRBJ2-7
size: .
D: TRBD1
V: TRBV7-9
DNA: TGTGCCAGCAGCTCCACAGGGGGCAGGGACGAGCAGTACTTC
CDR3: CASSSTGGRDEQYF

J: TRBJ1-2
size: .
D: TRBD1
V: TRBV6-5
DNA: TGTGCCAGCAGACCTACAGGGGGCTATGGCTACACCTTC
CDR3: CASRPTGGYGYTF

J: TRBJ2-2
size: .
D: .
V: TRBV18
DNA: TGTGCCAGCTCACCGAGGTCGAACACCGGGGAGCTGTTTTTT
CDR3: CASSPRSNTGELFF

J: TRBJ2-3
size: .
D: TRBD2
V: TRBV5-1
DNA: TGCGCCAGCAGCTCAGGACTAGCGGGAGGGGGAGATACGCAGTATTTT
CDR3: CASSSGLAGGGDTQYF

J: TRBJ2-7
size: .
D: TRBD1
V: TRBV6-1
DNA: TGTGCCAGCAGGGCTACAGGGGTGGCCTCCTACGAGCAGTACTTC
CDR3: CASRATGVASYEQYF

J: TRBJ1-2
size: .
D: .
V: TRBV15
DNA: TGTGCCACCAGCAGAGAGGGGCCAGCTAACTATGGCTACACCTTC
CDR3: CATSREGPANYGYTF

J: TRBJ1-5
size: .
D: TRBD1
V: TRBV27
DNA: TGTGCCAGCCGGCGCGGGCAGGGGGCGGGCAATCAGCCCCAGCATTTT
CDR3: CASRRGQGAGNQPQHF

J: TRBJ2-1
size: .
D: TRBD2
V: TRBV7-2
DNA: TGTGCCAGCAGCTGGCGGGGGCTAGCGGGAGGGAGCTCCTACAATGAGCAGTTCTTC
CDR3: CASSWRGLAGGSSYNEQFF

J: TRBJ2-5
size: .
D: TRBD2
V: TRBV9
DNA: TGTGCCAGCAGCCCCCGGAGGGAAGGGACTAGCGCAAAATATGAGACCCAGTACTTC
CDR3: CASSPRREGTSAKYETQYF